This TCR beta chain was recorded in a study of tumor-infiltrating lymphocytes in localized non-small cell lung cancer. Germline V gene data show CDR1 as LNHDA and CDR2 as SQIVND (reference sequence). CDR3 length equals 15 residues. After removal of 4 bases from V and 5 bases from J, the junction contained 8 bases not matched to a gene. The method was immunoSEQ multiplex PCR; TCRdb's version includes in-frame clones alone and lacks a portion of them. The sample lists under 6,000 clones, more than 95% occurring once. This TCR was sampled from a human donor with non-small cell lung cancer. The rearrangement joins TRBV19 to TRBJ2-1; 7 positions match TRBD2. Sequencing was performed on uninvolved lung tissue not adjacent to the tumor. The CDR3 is CASSTQGLNHNEQFF. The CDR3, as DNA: TGTGCCAGTAGTACCCAGGGACTAAACCACAATGAGCAGTTCTTC.